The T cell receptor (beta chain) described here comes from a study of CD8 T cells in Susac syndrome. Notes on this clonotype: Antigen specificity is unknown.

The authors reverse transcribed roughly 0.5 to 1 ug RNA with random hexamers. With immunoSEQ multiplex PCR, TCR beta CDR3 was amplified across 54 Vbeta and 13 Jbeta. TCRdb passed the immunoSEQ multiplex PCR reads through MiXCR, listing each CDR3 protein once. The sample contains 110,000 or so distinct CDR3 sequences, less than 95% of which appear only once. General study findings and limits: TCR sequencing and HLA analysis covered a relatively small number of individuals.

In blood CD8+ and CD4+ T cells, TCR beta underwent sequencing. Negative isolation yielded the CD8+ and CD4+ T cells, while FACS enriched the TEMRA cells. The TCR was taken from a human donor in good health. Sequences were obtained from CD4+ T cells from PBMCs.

CDR3 protein: CASSLLEGHRTQYF. The CDR3 DNA reads TGTGCCAGCAGTCTCCTGGAGGGACACCGTACGCAGTATTTT. This chain uses TRBV6-2 or TRBV6-3 with TRBJ2-3; D tentatively reads TRBD1 or TRBD2 (6 bases each). The CDR3 has 14 amino acids. V was clipped by 5 bases and J by 8 bases, with 17 bases between them. Germline CDR1 is MNHEY and CDR2 is SVGEGT.